The clone carrying this T cell receptor (beta chain) was counted ten times or more. Trimming shortened V by 10 bases and J by 2 bases, and 17 bases separated the two germline ends. The CDR3 has 15 amino acids. Germline CDR1 and CDR2: LNHDA and SQIVND (reference sequence). Amplification of TCR beta CDR3 regions was performed using RNA transcripts as template. RT-PCR in the first round (using the HTBI primer set) targeted the TCR CDR3. MiXCR was run by TCRdb on the multiplex PCR reads, yielding one entry per CDR3 protein. The data show roughly 570,000 distinct CDR3 sequences, with roughly 46% seen just once and about 8.3% held by the top ten. These data come from a study of T cells in Graves' hyperthyroidism and ophthalmopathy.

The chain recombines TRBV19 with TRBJ2-2; possibly TRBD2 for D (5 bases). Sequencing was carried out using peripheral blood or thyroid tissue (not recorded which). The TCR originated in a woman aged 18-29 years with Graves' hyperthyroidism. This CDR3 is CATSSQRFNTGELFF. The DNA of the CDR3 is TGTGCCACCTCAAGCCAGCGGTTCAACACCGGGGAGCTGTTTTTT.